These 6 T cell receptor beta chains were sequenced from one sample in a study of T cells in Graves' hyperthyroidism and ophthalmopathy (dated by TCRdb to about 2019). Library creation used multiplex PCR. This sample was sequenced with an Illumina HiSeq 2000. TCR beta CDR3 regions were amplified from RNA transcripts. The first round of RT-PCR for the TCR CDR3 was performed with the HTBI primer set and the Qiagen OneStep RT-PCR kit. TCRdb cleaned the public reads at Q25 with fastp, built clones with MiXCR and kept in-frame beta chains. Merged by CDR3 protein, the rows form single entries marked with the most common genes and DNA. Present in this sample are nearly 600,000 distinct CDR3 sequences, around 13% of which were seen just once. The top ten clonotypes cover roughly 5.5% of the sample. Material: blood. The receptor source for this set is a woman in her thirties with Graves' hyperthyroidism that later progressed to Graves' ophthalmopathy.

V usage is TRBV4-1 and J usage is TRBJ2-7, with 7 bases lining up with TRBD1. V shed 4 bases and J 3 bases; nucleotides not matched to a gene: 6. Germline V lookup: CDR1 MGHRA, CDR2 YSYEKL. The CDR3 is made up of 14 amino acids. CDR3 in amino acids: CASSRPGQSYEQYF. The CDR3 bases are TGCGCCAGCAGCCGCCCGGGACAGAGCTACGAGCAGTACTTC.

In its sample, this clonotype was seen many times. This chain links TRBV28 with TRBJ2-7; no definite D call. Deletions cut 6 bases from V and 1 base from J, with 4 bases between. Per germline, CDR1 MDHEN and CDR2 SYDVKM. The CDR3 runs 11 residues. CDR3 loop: CASSFSYEQYF. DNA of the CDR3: TGTGCCAGCAGCTTTTCCTACGAGCAGTACTTC.

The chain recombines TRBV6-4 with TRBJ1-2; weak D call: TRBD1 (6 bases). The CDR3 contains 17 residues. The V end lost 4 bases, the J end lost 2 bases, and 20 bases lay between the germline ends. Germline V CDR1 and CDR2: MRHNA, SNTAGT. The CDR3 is CASSGNRDPLFNYGYTF. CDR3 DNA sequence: TGTGCCAGCAGTGGCAACAGGGACCCGCTGTTCAACTATGGCTACACCTTC.

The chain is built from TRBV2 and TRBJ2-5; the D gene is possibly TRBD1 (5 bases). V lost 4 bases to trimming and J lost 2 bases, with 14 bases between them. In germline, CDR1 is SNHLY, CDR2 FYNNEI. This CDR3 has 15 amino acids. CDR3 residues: CASSGPTVTQETQYF. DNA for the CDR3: TGTGCCAGCAGTGGTCCGACAGTAACACAAGAGACCCAGTACTTC.

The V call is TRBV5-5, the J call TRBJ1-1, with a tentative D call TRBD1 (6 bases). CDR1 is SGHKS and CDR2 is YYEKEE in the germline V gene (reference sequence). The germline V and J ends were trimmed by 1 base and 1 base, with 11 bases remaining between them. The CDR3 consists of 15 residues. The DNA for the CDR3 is TGTGCCAGCAGCTTGTTCGAACAGGGGAACACTGAAGCTTTCTTT. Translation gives CASSLFEQGNTEAFF.

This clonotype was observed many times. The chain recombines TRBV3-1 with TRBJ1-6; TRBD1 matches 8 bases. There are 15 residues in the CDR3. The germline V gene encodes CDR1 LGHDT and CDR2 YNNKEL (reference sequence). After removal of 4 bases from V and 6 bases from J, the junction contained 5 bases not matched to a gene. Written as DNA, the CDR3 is TGTGCCAGCAGCCGAGGGACAGGCGTTAATTCACCCCTCCACTTT. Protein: CASSRGTGVNSPLHF.